A selection of T cell receptor beta chains follows, all from one sample in a study of blood T cell repertoires in COVID-19. Produced via immunoSEQ multiplex PCR; TCRdb's table is partial and in-frame only. The data contain about 150,000 clones, more than 80% of them seen just once; the ten biggest clones take up under 5.5%. Source material: peripheral blood. These TCRs come from a human donor in a cohort sampled during active COVID-19. The CDR3 runs from the conserved cysteine through the conserved F or W. The D gene is left open where the match is weak. Clone size, where shown, is once, few, many, or a class for clones that have expanded.

cdr3_aa cdr3_nt v_call clone_size d_call cdr3_length j_call
CASSLEVGTDTQYF TGTGCCAGCAGCCTGGAGGTGGGCACAGATACGCAGTATTTT TRBV9 - - 14 TRBJ2-3
CASSQGRNSPLAGANVLTF TGCGCCAGCAGCCAAGGGCGAAACAGTCCCTTAGCTGGGGCCAACGTCCTGACTTTC TRBV4-1 - - 19 TRBJ2-6
CASSSTWNTEAFF TGTGCCAGCAGTTCAACTTGGAACACTGAAGCTTTCTTT TRBV12-3/TRBV12-4 - - 13 TRBJ1-1
CSVEMSMNTEAFF TGCAGCGTTGAAATGAGCATGAACACTGAAGCTTTCTTT TRBV29-1 - - 13 TRBJ1-1
CASSKAHTGGGGNQPQHF TGTGCCAGTAGTAAAGCCCACACAGGGGGCGGAGGCAATCAGCCCCAGCATTTT TRBV19 - TRBD1 18 TRBJ1-5
CASSPNVSPSGSGNGQFF TGTGCCAGCAGCCCCAACGTTTCGCCTAGCGGGAGTGGTAATGGGCAGTTCTTC TRBV4-2 - TRBD2 18 TRBJ2-1
CAWSKGASSYEQYF TGTGCCTGGAGTAAGGGGGCGAGCTCCTACGAGCAGTACTTC TRBV30 - TRBD1 14 TRBJ2-7
CASSLSEDRDRGTEAFF TGTGCCAGCAGTTTATCGGAGGACCGGGACAGGGGTACTGAAGCTTTCTTT TRBV27 - TRBD1 17 TRBJ1-1
CASSDRVSNQPQHF TGTGCCAGCAGTGACAGGGTGAGCAATCAGCCCCAGCATTTT TRBV28 - TRBD1 14 TRBJ1-5
CASSLSADTQYF TGTGCCAGCAGCCTGTCCGCAGATACGCAGTATTTT TRBV6-2/TRBV6-3 - - 12 TRBJ2-3
CASSLGEGGSENYGYTF TGTGCCAGCAGCTTAGGGGAGGGAGGGTCTGAAAACTATGGCTACACCTTC TRBV7-9 many - 17 TRBJ1-2
CSVLSGANVLTF TGCAGCGTCCTGTCTGGGGCCAACGTCCTGACTTTC TRBV29-1 - - 12 TRBJ2-6
CASSLDIGFRGGTQETQYF TGTGCCAGCAGCTTAGACATCGGGTTTCGGGGGGGAACCCAAGAGACCCAGTACTTC TRBV7-2 - TRBD2 19 TRBJ2-5
CASSPQHAQGEEKLFF TGTGCCAGCAGCCCTCAGCACGCACAAGGAGAGGAAAAACTGTTTTTT TRBV4-2 - - 16 TRBJ1-4
CASSPYRLMNTEAFF TGTGCCAGCAGCCCATACAGGCTTATGAACACTGAAGCTTTCTTT TRBV7-2 - - 15 TRBJ1-1
CASSQFGQGGEKLFF TGCGCCAGCAGCCAATTCGGGCAGGGAGGTGAAAAACTGTTTTTT TRBV4-1 - - 15 TRBJ1-4
CASSYNREQPQHF TGTGCCAGCAGTTACAACAGGGAGCAGCCCCAGCATTTT TRBV6-6 - - 13 TRBJ1-5
CASSPTGGVDTQYF TGTGCCAGTAGCCCTACAGGGGGGGTAGATACGCAGTATTTT TRBV19 - - 14 TRBJ2-3
CASSLKNLWLAGVSDTQYF TGTGCCAGCAGCTTGAAAAATTTGTGGTTAGCGGGAGTCTCAGATACGCAGTATTTT TRBV5-6 - TRBD2 19 TRBJ2-3
CASSGGTLEDYEQFF TGTGCCAGCAGCGGAGGGACTCTGGAGGATTATGAGCAGTTCTTC TRBV7-8 - - 15 TRBJ2-1
CATSDPTSGRRNEQFF TGTGCCACCAGTGACCCGACTAGCGGGAGACGCAATGAGCAGTTCTTC TRBV24-1 - TRBD2 16 TRBJ2-1
CASREDRFGNQPQHF TGTGCCAGCAGGGAGGACAGGTTTGGCAATCAGCCCCAGCATTTT TRBV2 - TRBD1 15 TRBJ1-5
CASSLPTYYNNEQFF TGTGCCAGCAGCTTACCGACCTACTATAACAATGAGCAGTTCTTC TRBV7-9 once - 15 TRBJ2-1
CASSLSSGTLYEQYF TGTGCCAGCAGCTTAAGTAGCGGGACCCTCTACGAGCAGTACTTC TRBV7-6 - TRBD2 15 TRBJ2-7
CASSPWDRGSYSNQPQHF TGTGCCAGCAGCCCCTGGGACAGGGGCTCCTATAGCAATCAGCCCCAGCATTTT TRBV7-8 - TRBD1 18 TRBJ1-5
CASSFWAKGSQPQHF TGTGCCAGCAGCTTTTGGGCGAAGGGGTCTCAGCCCCAGCATTTT TRBV5-6 few - 15 TRBJ1-5
CASSSGGDYNEQFF TGTGCCAGCTCCTCTGGGGGGGACTACAATGAGCAGTTCTTC TRBV5-4 - TRBD2 14 TRBJ2-1
CSVEEPDRGTGELFF TGCAGCGTTGAAGAGCCGGACAGGGGGACCGGGGAGCTGTTTTTT TRBV29-1 - TRBD1 15 TRBJ2-2
CASSALAGVKGEQFF TGTGCCAGCAGTGCCCTAGCGGGAGTTAAGGGTGAGCAGTTCTTC TRBV2 - TRBD2 15 TRBJ2-1
CASSPGFETQYF TGTGCCAGCAGCCCGGGGTTCGAGACCCAGTACTTC TRBV12-3/TRBV12-4 - - 12 TRBJ2-5
CAWSVGGQGNGYGYTF TGTGCCTGGAGTGTAGGAGGACAGGGGAATGGCTATGGCTACACCTTC TRBV30 - TRBD1 16 TRBJ1-2
CASSHGIAGREFF TGTGCCAGCAGTCATGGAATAGCGGGGCGGGAGTTCTTC TRBV27 - TRBD2 13 TRBJ2-1